Each of the 21 T cell receptor beta chains below was sequenced from the same sample in a study of shared clonotypes between healthy human individuals. The naive CD8 population came from CD45RO-negative cells selected for CCR7, without terminally differentiated effector memory CD45RA+ cells. Libraries were prepared by immunoSEQ multiplex PCR; TCRdb keeps only in-frame clonotypes and omits some of them. The data hold 2 million to 2.5 million clones, with 93% observed a single time. The sample taken for sequencing was naive CD8+ T cells from PBMCs. Every receptor here comes from a man between 18 and 29 years old in good health. Some clones in this sample may be carry-over from other donors' samples.

This chain links TRBV6-6 with TRBJ1-1; 7 bases map to TRBD1. This CDR3 has 14 residues. Germline trimming cut 6 bases from V and 2 bases from J; bases unmatched to any gene: 6. Per germline, CDR1 MNHNY and CDR2 SVGAGI (reference sequence). This CDR3 is CASRHRGANTEAFF. The CDR3 DNA follows: TGTGCCAGCAGGCACAGGGGAGCAAACACTGAAGCTTTCTTT.

This chain connects TRBV28 to TRBJ2-1; the D gene is possibly TRBD2 (6 bases). Germline CDR1 is MDHEN and CDR2 is SYDVKM. CDR3 length equals 15 residues. V was clipped by 3 bases and J by 7 bases, with 16 bases between them. The CDR3 protein is CASSFSSGSRNEQFF. DNA for the CDR3: TGTGCCAGCAGTTTCTCATCCGGGAGTAGAAATGAGCAGTTCTTC.

The chain is built from TRBV6-4 and TRBJ2-3; D is uncertain. V was clipped by 1 base and J by 3 bases, with 17 bases between them. There are 17 residues in the CDR3. Germline loops: CDR1 MRHNA, CDR2 SNTAGT. Here the CDR3 DNA reads TGTGCCAGCAGTGACTACCACATCGGGTTGGGAACAGATACGCAGTATTTT. It encodes CASSDYHIGLGTDTQYF.

The count of this clone is one. V usage is TRBV7-6 and J usage is TRBJ2-2, with 10 nucleotides matching TRBD2. Trimming cost V 4 bases and J 1 base; bases outside gene matches: 3. The CDR3 totals 16 residues. CDR1 SGHVS and CDR2 FNYEAQ come from the germline V gene. The CDR3 loop reads CASSYLAGENTGELFF. The CDR3 DNA reads TGTGCCAGCAGCTACCTAGCGGGAGAGAACACCGGGGAGCTGTTTTTT.

The J gene is TRBJ1-5, the V gene TRBV6-1; possible D gene TRBD1, 5 bases. The CDR3 covers 12 residues. Trimming pared 2 bases from V and 16 bases from J, leaving 15 bases between. The germline V gene has CDR1 MNHNS and CDR2 SASEGT. Written as DNA, the CDR3 is TGTGCCAGCAGTGAATGGGGGGGGTTCCGACATTTT. Translating it yields CASSEWGGFRHF.

The V call is TRBV27, the J call TRBJ2-7; 9 bases are shared with TRBD1. This CDR3 spans 14 amino acids. Trimming at V came to 6 bases and at J to 3 bases, leaving 6 bases not matched to a gene. Germline CDR1 MNHEY, CDR2 SMNVEV (reference sequence). The CDR3, as DNA: TGTGCCAGCAGCGCCGCGACAGGGGGCTACGAGCAGTACTTC. Residues: CASSAATGGYEQYF.

Notes on this clone: Its ends do not fully match the called genes, so a read error is possible. The gene calls are TRBV5-8 and TRBJ1-4; D not resolved. The CDR3 contains 12 residues. Germline lookup yields CDR1 SGHTS and CDR2 YDEGEE. The CDR3, as DNA: TGTGCCAGCAGCTTGGTGACCACGTTTCACAATTTT. Its translation: CASSLVTTFHNF. Drawing the rest from reference TRBV5-8 and TRBJ1-4, the complete variable domain is EAGVTQSPTHLIKTRGQQATLRCSPISGHTSVYWYQQALGLGLQFLLWYDEGEERNRGNFPPRFSGRQFPNYSSELNVNALELEDSALYLCASSLVTTFHNFGSGTQLSVL.

The V and J genes are TRBV7-9 and TRBJ1-4; D is uncertain. The CDR3 spans 15 residues. Looked up from germline, CDR1 is SEHNR and CDR2 is FQNEAQ (reference sequence). The ends were cut back, 5 bases at V and 0 bases at J, with 10 bases in the middle. CDR3 DNA sequence: TGTGCCAGCAGCCGAACCGCTGCAACTAATGAAAAACTGTTTTTT. It is translated as CASSRTAATNEKLFF.

The genes are TRBV7-8 and TRBJ1-5; D unclear. Per germline, CDR1 SGHVS and CDR2 FQNEAQ. Trimming took 5 bases from V and 5 from J, leaving 13 bases between them. The CDR3 spans 14 residues. CDR3 DNA: TGTGCCAGCAGCCGGAGACCGGTCGATCAGCCCCAGCATTTT. Its translation: CASSRRPVDQPQHF. Full variable domain (remainder filled in from reference TRBV7-8 and TRBJ1-5): GAGVSQSPRYKVAKRGQDVALRCDPISGHVSLFWYQQALGQGPEFLTYFQNEAQLDKSGLPSDRFFAERPEGSVSTLKIQRTQQEDSAVYLCASSRRPVDQPQHFGDGTRLSIL.

The CDR3 reads CASSETGAGANEQFF. In DNA form, the CDR3 reads TGTGCCAGCAGTGAAACCGGGGCGGGAGCCAATGAGCAGTTCTTC. This chain joins TRBV25-1 and TRBJ2-1, with TRBD2 matching 7 bases. J gave up 6 bases and V 2 bases, and 7 bases lay outside the gene matches. Germline V lookup: CDR1 MGHDK, CDR2 SYGVNS. There are 15 residues in the CDR3.

This chain uses TRBV19 with TRBJ2-7; D gene uncertain. V lost 5 bases and J 4 bases, leaving 18 bases between the germline ends. The CDR3 is made up of 15 amino acids. Germline CDR1 LNHDA, CDR2 SQIVND (reference sequence). The DNA for the CDR3 is TGTGCCAGTAGTGAAGGACGGAGCGCAGAGTACGAGCAGTACTTC. Protein: CASSEGRSAEYEQYF.

A single count supports this clone. The same CDR3 arises from other DNA sequences in this sample as well. The gene calls are TRBV27 and TRBJ1-1; 8 positions agree with TRBD1. This CDR3 region has 15 residues. Germline values: CDR1 MNHEY, CDR2 SMNVEV (reference sequence). J lost 1 base, V lost 6 bases, and 7 bases had no gene match. CDR3 nucleotides: TGTGCCAGCAGCCCGAGACAGGGGAGGAACACTGAAGCTTTCTTT. This translates into CASSPRQGRNTEAFF.

On this clone: The identical CDR3 is also encoded by other nucleotide sequences in the sample. This rearrangement joins TRBV9 to TRBJ1-3; TRBD1 is a possible D gene (6 bases). The CDR3 is 15 amino acids. Trimming left V 0 bases short and J 1 base short, with 8 bases between. Germline loops: CDR1 SGDLS, CDR2 YYNGEE. CDR3 DNA: TGTGCCAGCAGCGTAGTAGGGGGGTCTGGAAACACCATATATTTT. This gives the protein CASSVVGGSGNTIYF.

Worth noting for this clone: This same CDR3 is encoded by further DNA sequences in the sample. CDR3: CASSSGLAGGPDTQYF. CDR3 coding DNA: TGTGCCAGCAGTTCGGGACTAGCGGGAGGCCCAGATACGCAGTATTTT. J is TRBJ2-3 and V is TRBV28; 15 bases match TRBD2. Trimming removed 4 bases from V and 4 bases from J; junction bases left unmatched: 3. This CDR3 comprises 16 residues. CDR1 is MDHEN, CDR2 SYDVKM, per germline.

The chain recombines TRBV29-1 with TRBJ2-1, with 8 positions matching TRBD1. J gave up 6 bases and V 7 bases, and 5 bases lay outside the gene matches. Germline V gene lookup returns CDR1 SQVTM and CDR2 ANQGSEA. CDR3 size: 12 residues. In DNA form, the CDR3 reads TGCAGCGCACATACAGGGGGCAATGAGCAGTTCTTC. Translation: CSAHTGGNEQFF.

About this clone itself: The identical CDR3 is also encoded by other nucleotide sequences in the sample. The chain has TRBV9 and TRBJ2-7; 10 nucleotides align to TRBD2. The CDR3 has 15 residues. Unmatched junction bases numbered 5, after V lost 3 bases and J lost 2 bases. Germline values: CDR1 SGDLS, CDR2 YYNGEE. This CDR3 reads CASSAGLAETYEQYF. CDR3 in DNA: TGTGCCAGCAGCGCCGGACTAGCGGAAACCTACGAGCAGTACTTC.

The gene calls are TRBV27 and TRBJ2-7, with D perhaps matching TRBD2 (6 bases). Trimming removed 6 bases from V and 5 bases from J, with 17 bases in between. The CDR3 runs to 14 residues. Looked up from germline, CDR1 is MNHEY and CDR2 is SMNVEV (reference sequence). CDR3 residues: CASSPGLGLHEQYF. DNA of the CDR3: TGTGCCAGCAGCCCCGGCCTGGGACTTCACGAGCAGTACTTC.

The CDR3 is CASSQDRVETQYF. The CDR3 coding sequence is TGTGCCAGCAGCCAGGACAGGGTGGAGACCCAGTACTTC. The chain joins TRBV7-2 to TRBJ2-5, with TRBD1 matching over 8 bases. In germline, CDR1 is SGHTA, CDR2 FQGNSA. This CDR3 is 13 amino acids long. V was clipped by 5 bases and J by 5 bases; unmatched bases: 4.

Worth noting for this clone: Compared with germline, one end of the junction differs, possibly owing to a read error. This chain connects TRBV7-8 to TRBJ2-1, with 8 bases identical to TRBD2. The CDR3 has 15 amino acids. Germline CDR1 and CDR2: SGHVS and FQNEAQ. CDR3 residues: CASSLGYAGGGEQFF. The CDR3, as DNA: TGTGCCAGCAGTTTAGGGTATGCGGGAGGTGGTGAGCAGTTCTTC.

This sequence joins TRBV28 and TRBJ2-2; D may be TRBD1 (5 bases). This CDR3 contains 16 residues. Trimming removed 8 bases from V and 0 bases from J, with 16 bases in between. CDR1 is MDHEN, CDR2 SYDVKM, per germline. The DNA for the CDR3 is TGTGCCAGCGTACAGGTTGGACAAACGAACACCGGGGAGCTGTTTTTT. This sequence encodes CASVQVGQTNTGELFF.

This sequence joins TRBV15 and TRBJ2-1; D assignment may be TRBD1 or TRBD2 (5 bases each). The V and J ends lost 1 base and 12 bases respectively, with 19 bases between them. The CDR3 sequence is 15 residues long. Germline V gene lookup returns CDR1 LNHNV and CDR2 YYDKDF (reference sequence). CDR3: CATSRGFGDLKGQFF. As DNA, the CDR3 is TGTGCCACCAGCAGAGGGTTCGGGGACCTTAAAGGGCAGTTCTTC.